These T cell receptor beta chains were read from a single sample in a study of regulatory T cells in long-lasting Graves disease. One entry per CDR3 protein, called by TCRdb with MiXCR from the multiplex PCR reads. Among over 450,000 distinct CDR3 sequences listed, around 11% were seen once. These data are also associated with another study on T cells in Graves' hyperthyroidism and ophthalmopathy.

Sequences were derived from peripheral blood mononuclear cells (PBMCs), sampled at new diagnosis, from a patient treated with antithyroid drugs. These receptors were taken from a woman under 40 with Graves disease. CDR3s leave out the opening cysteine and the closing phenylalanine or tryptophan.

v_gene,CDR3aa
TRBV6-5,ASSYRDIQETQY
TRBV9,ASTVGGGNYGYT
TRBV2,ASSGPPKARGLYTIY
TRBV6-1,ASSDITGSTYEQY
TRBV6-2/TRBV6-3,ASSSEGVGQPQH
TRBV12-3/TRBV12-4,ASSFTSQYNEQF
TRBV7-2,ASSSWRLDATGELF
TRBV2,ASRKQGSTSNQPQH
TRBV20-1,SAEALAGGLTYEQY
TRBV19,ASSMRAGGHEQF
TRBV27,ASRLRDGSYT
TRBV7-9,ASRLTKRDRTGELF
TRBV11-3,ASSLRGAREQF
TRBV4-1,ASSQEATQF
TRBV27,ASSLWGATEAF
TRBV12-3/TRBV12-4,ASSLAGLNQPQH